The text below deals with one TCR beta chain. Libraries were prepared by immunoSEQ multiplex PCR; TCRdb keeps only in-frame clonotypes and omits some of them. Of 100,000 to 150,000 clones detected, approximately 92% appear once; the ten largest clones hold about 2.3%. The CDR3 spans 15 residues. The germline gives CDR1 LNHDA, CDR2 SQIVND (reference sequence). After removal of 5 bases from V and 5 bases from J, the junction contained 9 bases not matched to a gene. This entry comes from a study of control samples from healthy donors and cancer patients. This TCR derives from a middle-aged man in good health. This chain connects TRBV19 to TRBJ2-5; 9 bases match TRBD1. The material sequenced was blood. As DNA, the CDR3 is TGTGCCAGTAGTCTCGGGGGACAGGGTGGTGAGACCCAGTACTTC. It yields the protein CASSLGGQGGETQYF.